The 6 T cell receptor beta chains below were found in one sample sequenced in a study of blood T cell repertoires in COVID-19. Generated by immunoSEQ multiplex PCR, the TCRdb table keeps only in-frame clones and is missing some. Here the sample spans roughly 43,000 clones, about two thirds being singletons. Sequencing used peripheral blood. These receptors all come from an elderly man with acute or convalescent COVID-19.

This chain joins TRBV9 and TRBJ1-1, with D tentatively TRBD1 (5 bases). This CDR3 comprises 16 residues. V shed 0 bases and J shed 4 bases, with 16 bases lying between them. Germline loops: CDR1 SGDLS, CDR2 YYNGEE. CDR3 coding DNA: TGTGCCAGCAGCGTAGGGTCGGGTCAGGGAGGCACTGAAGCTTTCTTT. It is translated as CASSVGSGQGGTEAFF.

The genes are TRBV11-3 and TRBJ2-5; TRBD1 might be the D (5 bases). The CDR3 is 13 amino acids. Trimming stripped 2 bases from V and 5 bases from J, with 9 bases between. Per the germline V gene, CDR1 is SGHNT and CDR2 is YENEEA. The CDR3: CASSLYRRETQYF. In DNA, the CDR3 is TGTGCCAGCAGCTTATACAGGCGGGAGACCCAGTACTTC. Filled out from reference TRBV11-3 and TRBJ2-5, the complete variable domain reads EAGVVQSPRYKIIEKKQPVAFWCNPISGHNTLYWYLQNLGQGPELLIRYENEEAVDDSQLPKDRFSAERLKGVDSTLKIQPAELGDSAVYLCASSLYRRETQYFGPGTRLLVL.

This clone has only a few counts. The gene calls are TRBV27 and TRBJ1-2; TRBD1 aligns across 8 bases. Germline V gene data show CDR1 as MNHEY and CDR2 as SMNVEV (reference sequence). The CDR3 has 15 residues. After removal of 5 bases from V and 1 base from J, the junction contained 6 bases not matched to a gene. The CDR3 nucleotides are TGTGCCAGCAGTCTTACAGGGGGTCGTAACTATGGCTACACCTTC. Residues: CASSLTGGRNYGYTF.

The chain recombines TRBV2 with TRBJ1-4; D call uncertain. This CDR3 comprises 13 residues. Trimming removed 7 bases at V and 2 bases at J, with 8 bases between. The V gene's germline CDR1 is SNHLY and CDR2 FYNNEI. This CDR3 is CASTRGTNEKLFF. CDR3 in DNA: TGTGCCAGCACTCGAGGGACTAATGAAAAACTGTTTTTT.

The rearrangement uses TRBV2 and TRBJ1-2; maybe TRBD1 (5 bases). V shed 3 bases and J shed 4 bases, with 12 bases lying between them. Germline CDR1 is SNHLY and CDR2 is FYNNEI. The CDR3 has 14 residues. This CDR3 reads CASSDHRWGYGYTF. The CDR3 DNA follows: TGTGCCAGCAGTGATCACAGGTGGGGCTATGGCTACACCTTC.

CDR3 protein: CASSPRATGLKSSYEQYF. The CDR3, as DNA: TGTGCCAGCTCACCACGGGCAACAGGCTTGAAGAGCTCCTACGAGCAGTACTTC. The rearrangement joins TRBV18 to TRBJ2-7; D might be TRBD1 (5 bases). This CDR3 has 18 amino acids. The germline V gene has CDR1 KGHSH and CDR2 LQKENI. Trimming left V 1 base short and J 0 bases short, with 19 bases between. Drawing the rest from reference TRBV18 and TRBJ2-7, the complete variable domain is NAGVMQNPRHLVRRRGQEARLRCSPMKGHSHVYWYRQLPEEGLKFMVYLQKENIIDESGMPKERFSAEFPKEGPSILRIQQVVRGDSAAYFCASSPRATGLKSSYEQYFGPGTRLTVT.